This is a list of T cell receptor beta chains from one sample in a study of shared clonotypes between healthy human individuals. The table came from immunoSEQ multiplex PCR; TCRdb's copy has only in-frame clones and leaves some out. The table has approximately 720,000 clones, 92% seen once. Sequenced: naive CD8+ T cells sorted from blood. The source of these receptors is a man aged 25 to 40 in good health. Both conserved end residues are part of each CDR3. The order of the fields is clone size, D gene, V gene, J gene, CDR3 DNA, CDR3 protein. The D gene is left open where the match is weak. Expanded clones are given a class, and other clones once, few, many or no size at all.

clone_size: NA
d_call: NA
v_call: TRBV7-9
j_call: TRBJ2-5
cdr3_nt: TGTGCCAGCAGCTTACACTTCCCCCAAGAGACCCAGTACTTC
cdr3_aa: CASSLHFPQETQYF

clone_size: NA
d_call: NA
v_call: TRBV7-9
j_call: TRBJ2-1
cdr3_nt: TGTGCCAGCAGCTCGCTCTACAATGAGCAGTTCTTC
cdr3_aa: CASSSLYNEQFF

clone_size: NA
d_call: TRBD2
v_call: TRBV7-9
j_call: TRBJ2-1
cdr3_nt: TGTGCCAGCAGCTCGGGACTAGCGGGAGAGAGCTATGAGCAGTTCTTC
cdr3_aa: CASSSGLAGESYEQFF

clone_size: NA
d_call: NA
v_call: TRBV6-1
j_call: TRBJ1-2
cdr3_nt: TGTGCCAGCAGTGGGAGCCATCCGGACAGCCAGTATGGCTACACCTTC
cdr3_aa: CASSGSHPDSQYGYTF

clone_size: NA
d_call: TRBD2
v_call: TRBV5-1
j_call: TRBJ2-7
cdr3_nt: TGCGCCAGCAGCTGGGACTCTAGCGGGCCCTCCTACGAGCAGTACTTC
cdr3_aa: CASSWDSSGPSYEQYF

clone_size: NA
d_call: NA
v_call: TRBV21-1
j_call: TRBJ1-5
cdr3_nt: TGTGCCAGCAGCAAGGACTCAGGGGAGAATCAGCCCCAGCATTTT
cdr3_aa: CASSKDSGENQPQHF

clone_size: NA
d_call: NA
v_call: TRBV5-6
j_call: TRBJ2-7
cdr3_nt: TGTGCCAGCAGCTTCCATCGGGACGCCCCCGACGAGCAGTACTTC
cdr3_aa: CASSFHRDAPDEQYF

clone_size: NA
d_call: TRBD2
v_call: TRBV27
j_call: TRBJ2-7
cdr3_nt: TGTGCCAGCAGTGTTAGCGGGGCATCCTCAGAGCAGTACTTC
cdr3_aa: CASSVSGASSEQYF

clone_size: NA
d_call: NA
v_call: TRBV9
j_call: TRBJ1-3
cdr3_nt: TGTGCCAGCAGCGTAGATGTCAGGCGTGGAAACACCATATATTTT
cdr3_aa: CASSVDVRRGNTIYF

clone_size: few
d_call: NA
v_call: TRBV10-2
j_call: TRBJ2-7
cdr3_nt: TGCGCCAGCGGTCAGGGATACTACGAGCAGTACTTC
cdr3_aa: CASGQGYYEQYF

clone_size: NA
d_call: NA
v_call: TRBV28
j_call: TRBJ1-3
cdr3_nt: TGTGCCAGCAGTGCGTCGGGGACCGGAAACACCATATATTTT
cdr3_aa: CASSASGTGNTIYF

clone_size: NA
d_call: NA
v_call: TRBV5-8
j_call: TRBJ2-1
cdr3_nt: TGTGCCAGCAGCTTTCTGCCGGGTTACTCCCCTTACTTCTCCTACAATGAGCAGTTCTTC
cdr3_aa: CASSFLPGYSPYFSYNEQFF

clone_size: NA
d_call: TRBD2
v_call: TRBV7-6
j_call: TRBJ2-1
cdr3_nt: TGTGCCAGCAGCCTGATTACTAGCGGGAGCTACAATGAGCAGTTCTTC
cdr3_aa: CASSLITSGSYNEQFF

clone_size: NA
d_call: NA
v_call: TRBV7-9
j_call: TRBJ2-5
cdr3_nt: TGTGCCAGCAGCTTAGGTGAAGGGCAAGAGACCCAGTACTTC
cdr3_aa: CASSLGEGQETQYF

clone_size: NA
d_call: NA
v_call: TRBV5-1
j_call: TRBJ2-2
cdr3_nt: TGCGCCAGCAGCTCCGGGACATCCCCCGGGGAGCTGTTTTTT
cdr3_aa: CASSSGTSPGELFF

clone_size: NA
d_call: TRBD1
v_call: TRBV7-9
j_call: TRBJ1-4
cdr3_nt: TGTGCCAGCAGCTTCCCGGGACAGCTAAGGGGTTATGAAAAACTGTTTTTT
cdr3_aa: CASSFPGQLRGYEKLFF

clone_size: NA
d_call: NA
v_call: TRBV7-8
j_call: TRBJ2-1
cdr3_nt: TGTGCCAGCAGCCCACGAGGGGGGAATGAGCAGTTCTTC
cdr3_aa: CASSPRGGNEQFF

clone_size: NA
d_call: TRBD2
v_call: TRBV7-9
j_call: TRBJ2-1
cdr3_nt: TGTGCCAGCAGCTTAAGCGGGAGAGCGGTCAATGAGCAGTTCTTC
cdr3_aa: CASSLSGRAVNEQFF

clone_size: NA
d_call: NA
v_call: TRBV11-2
j_call: TRBJ2-2
cdr3_nt: TGTGCCAGCAGCTCCCCAAAAAGGACCGGGGAGCTGTTTTTT
cdr3_aa: CASSSPKRTGELFF

clone_size: NA
d_call: NA
v_call: TRBV28
j_call: TRBJ2-1
cdr3_nt: TGTGCCAGCAGTTTCTTGGGGGCCAAGATCAGCAATGAGCAGTTCTTC
cdr3_aa: CASSFLGAKISNEQFF

clone_size: NA
d_call: NA
v_call: TRBV7-2
j_call: TRBJ2-7
cdr3_nt: TGTGCCAGCAGCTTATTTTCTACCTACGAGCAGTACTTC
cdr3_aa: CASSLFSTYEQYF

clone_size: NA
d_call: NA
v_call: TRBV19
j_call: TRBJ2-7
cdr3_nt: TGTGCCAGTAGTGGCCTCCGGGACGGGACCTACGAGCAGTACTTC
cdr3_aa: CASSGLRDGTYEQYF

clone_size: NA
d_call: TRBD1
v_call: TRBV27
j_call: TRBJ1-1
cdr3_nt: TGTGCCAGCGGACAGGGGGCTTTTGAAGCTTTCTTT
cdr3_aa: CASGQGAFEAFF

clone_size: NA
d_call: NA
v_call: TRBV14
j_call: TRBJ1-1
cdr3_nt: TGTGCCAGCAGCCTCAGGGGTTTGAACACTGAAGCTTTCTTT
cdr3_aa: CASSLRGLNTEAFF

clone_size: NA
d_call: TRBD2
v_call: TRBV2
j_call: TRBJ2-3
cdr3_nt: TGTGCCAGCATGGGCGCGACTAGCGGCACAGATACGCAGTATTTT
cdr3_aa: CASMGATSGTDTQYF

clone_size: NA
d_call: NA
v_call: TRBV28
j_call: TRBJ2-7
cdr3_nt: TGTGCCAGCAGCAGGGCCTACGAGCAGTACTTC
cdr3_aa: CASSRAYEQYF

clone_size: NA
d_call: NA
v_call: TRBV18
j_call: TRBJ2-7
cdr3_nt: TGTGCCAGCTCACCGAGGCCCTACGAGCAGTACTTC
cdr3_aa: CASSPRPYEQYF

clone_size: NA
d_call: TRBD2
v_call: TRBV28
j_call: TRBJ2-1
cdr3_nt: TGTGCCAGCAGTCCCAATGGCGGGAGGGTCTACAATGAGCAGTTCTTC
cdr3_aa: CASSPNGGRVYNEQFF

clone_size: NA
d_call: NA
v_call: TRBV13
j_call: TRBJ2-7
cdr3_nt: TGTGCCAGCAGCTTAGGCCAAGGCAGTCTCTCCTACGAGCAGTACTTC
cdr3_aa: CASSLGQGSLSYEQYF

clone_size: NA
d_call: TRBD2
v_call: TRBV19
j_call: TRBJ2-7
cdr3_nt: TGTGCCAGTAGTATGGGGGCCGGGAGGGCCTACGAGCAGTACTTC
cdr3_aa: CASSMGAGRAYEQYF

clone_size: NA
d_call: NA
v_call: TRBV7-9
j_call: TRBJ2-7
cdr3_nt: TGTGCCAGCAGCTTATCCAGCTACGAGCAGTACTTC
cdr3_aa: CASSLSSYEQYF